This entry concerns a single TCR beta chain. Enrolment of Seattle patients took place during active infection, and they were followed longitudinally. The data were taken from a study of blood T cell repertoires in COVID-19. Assay: immunoSEQ multiplex PCR; the TCRdb copy retains only in-frame clones and omits some. Altogether about 150,000 clones are present, 65% to 90% being singletons, with the ten largest covering around 10%. Sequencing input: peripheral blood. The source is a woman aged 55-69 years with COVID-19, enrolled during active disease.

The CDR3 loop is CATRGATNSYNEQFF. The CDR3 bases are TGTGCCACCCGCGGCGCCACTAACTCCTACAATGAGCAGTTCTTC. This chain uses TRBV27 with TRBJ2-1; D is unresolved. The V end lost 10 bases, the J end lost 0 bases, and 16 bases lay between the germline ends. The CDR3 runs 15 residues. The germline V gene has CDR1 MNHEY and CDR2 SMNVEV (reference sequence).